Below, 27 T cell receptor beta chains from the same sample are listed, as sequenced in a study of blood T cell repertoires in COVID-19. Generated by immunoSEQ multiplex PCR, the TCRdb table keeps only in-frame clones and is missing some. The sample has about 310,000 clones, around 84% seen once; the top ten hold approximately 1.9%. The sequencing sample was made of PBMCs or T cells enriched from blood (not recorded which). The receptors derive from a woman in her 30s who had been exposed to COVID-19.

Comment on this clone: The identical CDR3 is also encoded by other nucleotide sequences in the sample. The rearrangement joins TRBV6-5 to TRBJ1-1, with D perhaps matching TRBD1 (5 bases). Per the germline V gene, CDR1 is MNHEY and CDR2 is SVGAGI. V was pared by 6 bases and J by 0 bases, with 11 bases between. The CDR3 totals 14 residues. The CDR3 loop reads CASSLDRVNTEAFF. The CDR3 DNA follows: TGTGCCAGCAGCCTAGACAGAGTGAACACTGAAGCTTTCTTT.

The gene calls are TRBV7-9 and TRBJ1-3, with TRBD1 matching 7 bases. The CDR3 extends over 16 amino acids. Looked up from germline, CDR1 is SEHNR and CDR2 is FQNEAQ (reference sequence). V dropped 1 base and J dropped 1; count of bases not matched to a gene: 4. The CDR3 region has the DNA TGTGCCAGCAGCTTAGGGGCAGGGGGATCTGGAAACACCATATATTTT. As protein: CASSLGAGGSGNTIYF.

V usage is TRBV24-1 and J usage is TRBJ2-5; D is perhaps TRBD1 (5 bases). There are 14 residues in the CDR3. Germline V gives CDR1 KGHDR, CDR2 SFDVKD. The V gene lost 3 bases and the J gene lost 4 bases, with 11 bases spanning the gap. The CDR3 DNA reads TGTGCCACCAGTGATCCCCAGGGTGGAGAGACCCAGTACTTC. Amino acid sequence: CATSDPQGGETQYF.

In DNA, the CDR3 is TGTGCCAGCACCAAAACAGGGGGCGGAGATGGCTACACCTTC. Its protein is CASTKTGGGDGYTF. The chain has TRBV6-5 and TRBJ1-2, with TRBD1 identical over 9 bases. The germline CDR1 and CDR2 sequences are MNHEY and SVGAGI. After removal of 7 bases from V and 6 bases from J, the junction contained 9 bases not matched to a gene. The CDR3 totals 14 residues.

The chain combines TRBV28 with TRBJ1-1, with D hard to call. The germline V gene has CDR1 MDHEN and CDR2 SYDVKM. The CDR3 totals 11 residues. V was trimmed by 6 bases and J by 8 bases, leaving 10 bases between them. The CDR3 DNA sequence: TGTGCCAGCAGAGCCCCCAGGGAAGCTTTCTTT. Its translation: CASRAPREAFF.

The gene calls are TRBV18 and TRBJ1-3; D is ambiguous. V lost 0 bases and J 0 bases, leaving 6 bases between the germline ends. Per germline, CDR1 KGHSH and CDR2 LQKENI. This CDR3 comprises 15 residues. As DNA, the CDR3 is TGTGCCAGCTCACCACCCCTAGCCTCTGGAAACACCATATATTTT. Amino acids: CASSPPLASGNTIYF. The full variable domain, completed using reference TRBV18 and TRBJ1-3, is NAGVMQNPRHLVRRRGQEARLRCSPMKGHSHVYWYRQLPEEGLKFMVYLQKENIIDESGMPKERFSAEFPKEGPSILRIQQVVRGDSAAYFCASSPPLASGNTIYFGEGSWLTVV.

The chain recombines TRBV7-2 with TRBJ2-1; D gene unclear. CDR1 is SGHTA, CDR2 FQGNSA, per germline. Trimming took off 0 bases at V and 8 bases at J, with 11 bases between the two ends. This CDR3 region has 14 residues. CDR3 bases: TGTGCCAGCAGCTTAGCGGGCGCCCCCCATGAGCAGTTCTTC. Its protein product is CASSLAGAPHEQFF. The entire variable domain, with the rest obtained from reference TRBV7-2 and TRBJ2-1, is as follows: GAGVSQSPSNKVTEKGKDVELRCDPISGHTALYWYRQSLGQGLEFLIYFQGNSAPDKSGLPSDRFSAERTGGSVSTLTIQRTQQEDSAVYLCASSLAGAPHEQFFGPGTRLTVL.

V usage is TRBV14 and J usage is TRBJ2-3; D unclear. Germline CDR1 is SGHDN and CDR2 is FVKESK. The CDR3 has 16 amino acids. The ends were cut back, 0 bases at V and 0 bases at J, with 10 bases in the middle. The chain's CDR3 is CASSQDLTPSTDTQYF. In nucleotides, the CDR3 is TGTGCCAGCAGCCAAGATCTGACTCCTAGCACAGATACGCAGTATTTT.

The chain employs TRBV11-2 and TRBJ2-1; 9 bases agree with TRBD2. J lost 8 bases, V lost 0 bases, and 5 bases had no gene match. The CDR3 sequence is 15 residues long. The germline V gene has CDR1 SGHAT and CDR2 FQNNGV. Here the CDR3 reads CASSLERGGYDEQFF. The CDR3 DNA sequence: TGTGCCAGCAGCTTAGAGCGGGGGGGTTACGATGAGCAGTTCTTC.

The chain links TRBV27 to TRBJ2-1; maybe TRBD1 (5 bases). There are 15 residues in the CDR3. Per germline, CDR1 MNHEY and CDR2 SMNVEV (reference sequence). V gave up 2 bases and J gave up 7 bases, with 15 bases separating them. CDR3 bases: TGTGCCAGCAGTTTACGCACAGGCGCCATGAATGAGCAGTTCTTC. Protein product: CASSLRTGAMNEQFF.

The chain uses TRBV5-1 and TRBJ2-5; D ambiguous. Germline-derived CDR1 and CDR2 are SGHRS and YFSETQ. V was cut by 1 base and J by 2 bases, with 3 bases left in between. This CDR3 has 12 amino acids. Here the CDR3 reads CASSLRQETQYF. Here the CDR3 DNA reads TGCGCCAGCAGCTTGCGTCAAGAGACCCAGTACTTC.

The chain recombines TRBV6-5 with TRBJ2-7; TRBD1 matches 8 bases. The CDR3 totals 15 residues. V was clipped by 7 bases and J by 3 bases; unmatched bases: 11. The germline V gene has CDR1 MNHEY and CDR2 SVGAGI. DNA for the CDR3: TGTGCCAGCATCCCGTCCCAGGGGGCGCTCTACGAGCAGTACTTC. It codes for CASIPSQGALYEQYF.

In this sample, this clone turned up many times. V usage is TRBV14 and J usage is TRBJ1-1; weak D call: TRBD1 (5 bases). The length of the CDR3 is 13 residues. V dropped 2 bases and J dropped 3 bases, with 7 bases sitting between them. Germline V CDR1 and CDR2: SGHDN, FVKESK. DNA for the CDR3: TGTGCCAGCAGCCAACAGGGATACACTGAAGCTTTCTTT. Translated: CASSQQGYTEAFF.

A word on this clone: Other DNA sequences from this sample encode an identical CDR3 as well. J is TRBJ1-5 and V is TRBV30, with 7 bases aligning to TRBD1. The germline CDR1 and CDR2 sequences are GTSNPN and SVGIG (reference sequence). The CDR3 runs 13 residues. With V trimmed by 0 bases and J by 5 bases, 1 base remained unmatched. Here the CDR3 DNA reads TGTGCCTGGAGTGTTCAGGGGGATCAGCCCCAGCATTTT. It codes for CAWSVQGDQPQHF.

This chain joins TRBV12-3 or TRBV12-4 and TRBJ1-1; D is possibly TRBD1 (5 bases). V was clipped by 5 bases and J by 3 bases, with 7 bases between them. The CDR3 extends over 12 amino acids. Here the CDR3 reads CASSTGYTEAFF. The CDR3 nucleotides are TGTGCCAGCAGTACAGGATACACTGAAGCTTTCTTT.

V is TRBV4-2 and J is TRBJ1-2; the D gene is possibly TRBD1 (5 bases). Germline V gives CDR1 LGHNA, CDR2 YNFKEQ. CDR3 length equals 16 residues. V shed 4 bases and J shed 8 bases, with 23 bases lying between them. CDR3 bases: TGTGCCAGCAGCCCCGGGACTGCGGGTTTGGTGGGGGGCTACACCTTC. Translated, it gives CASSPGTAGLVGGYTF.

J is TRBJ1-2 and V is TRBV5-1, with a tentative D call TRBD1 (5 bases). The V gene lost 4 bases and the J gene lost 1 base, with 11 bases spanning the gap. Per germline, CDR1 SGHRS and CDR2 YFSETQ. The CDR3 is 14 residues long. The CDR3 protein is CASSLDRVNYGYTF. CDR3 in DNA: TGCGCCAGCAGCCTTGACAGAGTTAACTATGGCTACACCTTC.

The V gene is TRBV11-2, the J gene TRBJ1-2; TRBD1 might be the D (6 bases). V was clipped by 5 bases and J by 8 bases, with 9 bases between them. Germline loops: CDR1 SGHAT, CDR2 FQNNGV. The CDR3 contains 11 residues. The CDR3 DNA follows: TGTGCCAGCAGCAGTGGGGGCGGCTACACCTTC. Translating it yields CASSSGGGYTF.

V gene TRBV6-5 combines with J gene TRBJ2-3, with 9 positions matching TRBD1. Trimming at V came to 6 bases and at J to 3 bases, leaving 4 bases not matched to a gene. CDR1 is MNHEY, CDR2 SVGAGI, per germline. The CDR3 length is 14 residues. The CDR3 region is CASRWTGATDTQYF. CDR3 DNA sequence: TGTGCCAGCAGGTGGACAGGGGCAACAGATACGCAGTATTTT.

The chain has TRBV7-3 and TRBJ2-6, with D unclear. Germline V gives CDR1 SGHTA, CDR2 FQGTGA. There are 15 residues in the CDR3. With 6 bases removed from V and 0 bases from J, the gap between germline ends came to 9 bases. The CDR3 coding sequence is TGTGCCAGCAGACCTACGGGCTCTGGGGCCAACGTCCTGACTTTC. It translates to CASRPTGSGANVLTF.

CDR3 region: CATSRDPGLRGSPLHF. CDR3 in DNA: TGTGCCACCAGCAGAGATCCGGGACTCCGGGGTTCACCCCTCCACTTT. The genes are TRBV15 and TRBJ1-6; D might be TRBD1 (5 bases). There are 16 residues in the CDR3. CDR1 LNHNV and CDR2 YYDKDF come from the germline V gene (reference sequence). V lost 0 bases and J 9 bases, leaving 15 bases between the germline ends.

The chain's CDR3 is CASSIETQGAFNEQFF. Written as DNA, the CDR3 is TGTGCCAGTAGTATAGAAACTCAGGGGGCGTTCAATGAGCAGTTCTTC. V gene TRBV19 combines with J gene TRBJ2-1; 8 positions agree with TRBD1. Germline trimming cut 0 bases from V and 6 bases from J; bases unmatched to any gene: 7. The CDR3 is 16 residues long. CDR1 is LNHDA and CDR2 is SQIVND in the germline V gene (reference sequence).

The gene calls are TRBV19 and TRBJ1-1, with D possibly being TRBD1 (6 bases). The CDR3 consists of 14 residues. Germline values: CDR1 LNHDA, CDR2 SQIVND (reference sequence). Trimming stripped 8 bases from V and 0 bases from J, with 13 bases between. The CDR3 DNA reads TGTGCCAGTTACCGGGGACACATGAACACTGAAGCTTTCTTT. Translated: CASYRGHMNTEAFF.

This chain links TRBV5-6 with TRBJ2-1, with TRBD2 matching 8 bases. Germline loops: CDR1 SGHDT, CDR2 YYEEEE. The CDR3 totals 15 residues. The junction had 8 bases not matched to a gene; V was cut back by 3 bases and J by 6 bases. CDR3 in DNA: TGTGCCAGCAGCTCCCGGACTAGCTATCGCAATGAGCAGTTCTTC. Amino acid sequence: CASSSRTSYRNEQFF.

This clone was picked up a small number of times. The rearrangement links TRBV30 to TRBJ1-2, with 8 nucleotides matching TRBD1. CDR3 length: 13 residues. V lost 0 bases to trimming and J lost 8 bases; unmatched junction nucleotides: 5. Germline values: CDR1 GTSNPN, CDR2 SVGIG (reference sequence). For the CDR3, the DNA is TGTGCCTGGAGTGTAGACAGGGGCCTAGGCTACACCTTC. Translation gives CAWSVDRGLGYTF.

The rearrangement uses TRBV7-3 and TRBJ2-7; TRBD2 agrees at 8 bases. This CDR3 spans 14 amino acids. V was clipped by 2 bases and J by 4 bases; unmatched bases: 4. Germline V lookup: CDR1 SGHTA, CDR2 FQGTGA. The CDR3: CASSLGSGGYEQYF. Written as DNA, the CDR3 is TGTGCCAGCAGCTTAGGTTCGGGAGGGTACGAGCAGTACTTC.

The CDR3 protein is CASSLDTRVGTGELFF. The CDR3, as DNA: TGTGCCAGCAGCTTGGATACTCGGGTTGGGACCGGGGAGCTGTTTTTT. The rearrangement links TRBV5-6 to TRBJ2-2; D is undetermined. The CDR3 spans 16 residues. Trimming took off 0 bases at V and 5 bases at J, with 14 bases between the two ends. From germline, CDR1 is SGHDT and CDR2 YYEEEE.